One sample yielded the 8 T cell receptor beta chains listed below, sequenced in a study of blood T cell repertoires in COVID-19 (dated by TCRdb to about 2020). The library was produced with the immunoSEQ multiplex PCR assay. As stored in TCRdb, this immuneACCESS dataset retains in-frame rearrangements with V and J assigned. A fraction of the clones does not appear; measured against another copy, unresolved V genes explain less than half of the discrepancy, and the remainder lacks a known reason. For this sample there are about 33,000 clones; about 90% appear just once. Approximately 9.8% of the sample belongs to the ten largest clones. Sample: peripheral blood. These receptors were obtained from a human donor with active COVID-19. The donor label of this sample is uncertain.

The V and J genes are TRBV6-5 and TRBJ2-3; the D gene is possibly TRBD1 (5 bases). V lost 6 bases to trimming and J lost 2 bases, with 12 bases between them. The germline gives CDR1 MNHEY, CDR2 SVGAGI. This CDR3 is built from 14 residues. CDR3 DNA sequence: TGTGCCAGCAGCCCCCAGGGATTCACAGATACGCAGTATTTT. Amino acids: CASSPQGFTDTQYF.

The chain is built from TRBV2 and TRBJ2-7, with D possibly matching TRBD1 (5 bases). Germline values: CDR1 SNHLY, CDR2 FYNNEI. The V and J ends lost 4 bases and 1 base respectively, with 8 bases between them. This CDR3 is built from 13 residues. CDR3 DNA sequence: TGTGCCAGCAGTGGGGCAGGGTCCTACGAGCAGTACTTC. It codes for CASSGAGSYEQYF.

The CDR3 spells CATMTGRDEQFF. CDR3 nucleotide sequence: TGTGCTACCATGACAGGGCGCGATGAGCAGTTCTTC. This sequence joins TRBV12-5 and TRBJ2-1; 7 positions agree with TRBD1. The CDR3 is 12 amino acids. With 10 bases clipped from V and 8 bases from J, the junction kept 8 bases outside the gene matches. Looked up from germline, CDR1 is LGHNT and CDR2 is FRNRAP.

The CDR3 sequence is CASSQDRGYGYTF. In nucleotides, the CDR3 is TGCGCCAGCAGCCAAGATAGAGGGTATGGCTACACCTTC. The chain recombines TRBV4-3 with TRBJ1-2; D unclear. CDR1 is LGHNA, CDR2 YSLEER, per germline. V gave up 0 bases and J gave up 5 bases, with 7 bases separating them. This CDR3 region has 13 residues.

The rearrangement links TRBV6-5 to TRBJ2-1, with 7 positions matching TRBD1. This CDR3 comprises 13 residues. Germline V gene data show CDR1 as MNHEY and CDR2 as SVGAGI. The V gene end was trimmed by 2 bases and the J gene end by 9 bases; junction bases not matched to a gene: 4. Here the CDR3 reads CASSYEGAVEQFF. The DNA for the CDR3 is TGTGCCAGCAGTTACGAGGGGGCGGTTGAGCAGTTCTTC.

The chain couples TRBV7-8 to TRBJ2-7, with D maybe TRBD2 (6 bases). This CDR3 contains 15 residues. CDR1 SGHVS and CDR2 FQNEAQ come from the germline V gene. The V end was cut by 5 bases, the J end by 7 bases, with 21 bases between. CDR3 bases: TGTGCCAGCAGCCCCTACGGAAACGGGCGGGGAGAGCAGTACTTC. Its translation: CASSPYGNGRGEQYF.

This clone was counted only a few times. The J gene is TRBJ1-1, the V gene TRBV30, with D perhaps matching TRBD1 (5 bases). This CDR3 contains 17 residues. CDR1 is GTSNPN and CDR2 is SVGIG in the germline V gene (reference sequence). The ends were cut back, 1 base at V and 1 base at J, with 19 bases in the middle. As DNA, the CDR3 is TGTGCCTGGAGTGGGGGGAGGCACAGCGGGACGAACACTGAAGCTTTCTTT. This encodes CAWSGGRHSGTNTEAFF.

The chain couples TRBV7-3 to TRBJ1-3; D unclear. Germline CDR1 reads SGHTA; CDR2 reads FQGTGA. The CDR3 contains 12 residues. V lost 5 bases and J 6 bases, leaving 8 bases between the germline ends. Here the CDR3 reads CASSDSPNTIYF. DNA of the CDR3: TGTGCCAGCAGCGATAGCCCAAACACCATATATTTT.